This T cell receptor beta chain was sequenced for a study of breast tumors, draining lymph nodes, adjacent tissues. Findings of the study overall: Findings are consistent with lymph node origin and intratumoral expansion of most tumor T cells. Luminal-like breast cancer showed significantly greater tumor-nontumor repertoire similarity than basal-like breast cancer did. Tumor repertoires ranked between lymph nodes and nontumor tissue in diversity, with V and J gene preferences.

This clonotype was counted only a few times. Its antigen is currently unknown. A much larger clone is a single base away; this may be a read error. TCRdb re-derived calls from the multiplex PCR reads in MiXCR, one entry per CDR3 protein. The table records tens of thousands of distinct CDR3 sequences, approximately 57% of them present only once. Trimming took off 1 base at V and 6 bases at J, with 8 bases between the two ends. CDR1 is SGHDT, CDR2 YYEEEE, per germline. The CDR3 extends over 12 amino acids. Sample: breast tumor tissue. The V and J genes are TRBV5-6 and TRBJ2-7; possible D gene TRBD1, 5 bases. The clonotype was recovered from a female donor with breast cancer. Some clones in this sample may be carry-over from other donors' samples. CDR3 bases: TGTGCCAGCAGCTTGATTGGGGCCGAGCAGTACTTC. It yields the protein CASSLIGAEQYF.